This paragraph reports one TCR beta chain. Its specificity is not known. This sample stems from a study of shared clonotypes between healthy human individuals. All donors qualified as healthy HIV-negative adults and had experienced no recent acute infections or vaccinations. Overall study findings and caveats: Sampling included only blood; tissue repertoires likely differ.

The CDR3 is 15 amino acids. CDR1 is MNHEY and CDR2 is SVGAGI in the germline V gene. With V trimmed by 7 bases and J by 5 bases, 6 bases remained unmatched. Once extracted for a subset, genomic DNA was divided evenly among several immunoSEQ plates. As processed by the authors: ImmunoSEQ gave junction-only sequences without quality scores, so filtering differed. Profiled with immunoSEQ multiplex PCR; TCRdb holds only in-frame clones, not every one. From that table come the V and J calls and clone size; the DNA was used to work out D and trimming. The top ten hold about 12% of the sample, which has about 460,000 clones, roughly three quarters seen once.

This TCR came from a woman aged 40 to 49 in good health. Some clones in this sample may be carry-over from other donors' samples. This chain links TRBV6-5 with TRBJ2-2; 11 bases align to TRBD2. The sequenced sample was PBMCs. The CDR3 is CASNLAGGMTGELFF. The CDR3 DNA follows: TGTGCCAGCAATCTAGCGGGAGGTATGACCGGGGAGCTGTTTTTT.